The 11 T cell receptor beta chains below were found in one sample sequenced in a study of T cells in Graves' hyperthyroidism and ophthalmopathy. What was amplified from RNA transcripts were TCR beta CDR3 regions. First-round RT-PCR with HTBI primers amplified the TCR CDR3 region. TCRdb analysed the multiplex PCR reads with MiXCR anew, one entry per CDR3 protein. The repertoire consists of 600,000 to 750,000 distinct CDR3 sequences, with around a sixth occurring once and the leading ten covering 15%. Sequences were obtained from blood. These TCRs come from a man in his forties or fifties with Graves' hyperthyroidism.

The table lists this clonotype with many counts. The CDR3 protein is CASSDRRNNEQFF. The CDR3 nucleotides read TGTGCCAGCAGCGATAGACGGAACAATGAGCAGTTCTTC. The chain uses TRBV7-9 and TRBJ2-1, with no clear D. Germline CDR1 and CDR2: SEHNR and FQNEAQ (reference sequence). V dropped 5 bases and J dropped 5 bases, with 10 bases sitting between them. This CDR3 contains 13 residues.

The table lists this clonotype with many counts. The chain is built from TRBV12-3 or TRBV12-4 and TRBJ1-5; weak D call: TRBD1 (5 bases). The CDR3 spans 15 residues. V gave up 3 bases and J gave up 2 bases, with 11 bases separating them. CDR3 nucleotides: TGTGCCAGCAGTTTGCGGGGGTCAGGCAATCAGCCCCAGCATTTT. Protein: CASSLRGSGNQPQHF.

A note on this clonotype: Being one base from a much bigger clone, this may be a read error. The CDR3 reads CASSACNWNTEAFF. The CDR3 DNA follows: TGCGCCAGCAGCGCGTGCAATTGGAACACTGAAGCTTTCTTT. The rearrangement joins TRBV5-1 to TRBJ1-1; the D is unclear. V dropped 4 bases and J dropped 1 base, with 11 bases sitting between them. CDR1 is SGHRS and CDR2 is YFSETQ in the germline V gene. CDR3 length: 14 residues. Full variable domain (missing parts from reference TRBV5-1 and TRBJ1-1): KAGVTQTPRYLIKTRGQQVTLSCSPISGHRSVSWYQQTPGQGLQFLFEYFSETQRNKGNFPGRFSGRQFSNSRSEMNVSTLELGDSALYLCASSACNWNTEAFFGQGTRLTVV.

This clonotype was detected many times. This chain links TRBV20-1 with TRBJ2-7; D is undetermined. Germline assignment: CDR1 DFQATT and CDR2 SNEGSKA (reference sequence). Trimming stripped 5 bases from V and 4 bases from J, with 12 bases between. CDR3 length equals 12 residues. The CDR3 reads CSAGLKLYEQYF. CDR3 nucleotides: TGCAGTGCTGGGCTTAAATTATACGAGCAGTACTTC.

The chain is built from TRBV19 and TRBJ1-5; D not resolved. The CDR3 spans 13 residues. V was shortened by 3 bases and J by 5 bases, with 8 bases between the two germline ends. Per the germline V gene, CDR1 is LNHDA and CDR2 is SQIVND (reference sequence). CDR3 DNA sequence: TGTGCCAGTAGTATCGATAAGTATCAGCCCCAGCATTTT. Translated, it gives CASSIDKYQPQHF.

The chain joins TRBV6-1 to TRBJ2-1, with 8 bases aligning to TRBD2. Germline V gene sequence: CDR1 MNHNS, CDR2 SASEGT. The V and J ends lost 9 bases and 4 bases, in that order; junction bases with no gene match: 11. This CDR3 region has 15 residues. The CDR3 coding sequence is TGTGCCAGTAAAACGCCGGGACTAGGATACAATGAGCAGTTCTTC. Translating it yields CASKTPGLGYNEQFF.

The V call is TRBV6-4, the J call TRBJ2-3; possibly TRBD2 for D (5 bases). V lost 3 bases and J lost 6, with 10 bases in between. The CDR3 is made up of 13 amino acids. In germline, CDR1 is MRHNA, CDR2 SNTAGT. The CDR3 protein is CASSEMGGDTQYF. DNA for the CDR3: TGTGCCAGCAGTGAGATGGGCGGGGATACGCAGTATTTT.

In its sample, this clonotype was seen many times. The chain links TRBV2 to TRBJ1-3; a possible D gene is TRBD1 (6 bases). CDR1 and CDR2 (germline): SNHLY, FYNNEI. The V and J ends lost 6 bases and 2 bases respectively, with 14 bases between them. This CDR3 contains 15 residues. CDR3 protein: CASSAAGVAGNTIYF. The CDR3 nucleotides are TGTGCCAGCAGCGCTGCAGGGGTGGCTGGAAACACCATATATTTT.

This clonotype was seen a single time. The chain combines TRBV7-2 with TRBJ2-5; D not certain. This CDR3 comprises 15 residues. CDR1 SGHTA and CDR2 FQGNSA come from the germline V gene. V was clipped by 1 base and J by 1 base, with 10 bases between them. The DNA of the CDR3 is TGTGCCAGCAGCTTAGGTTCTAGTCGCCAAGAGACCCAGTACTTC. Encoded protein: CASSLGSSRQETQYF.

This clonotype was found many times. The CDR3 nucleotides read TGTGCCAGCAGCTCAACTAGCGGGGCGGGGGGGGAGGAGCAGTTCTTC. This gives the protein CASSSTSGAGGEEQFF. The chain recombines TRBV7-2 with TRBJ2-1, with 10 bases matching TRBD2. The V gene's germline CDR1 is SGHTA and CDR2 FQGNSA. This CDR3 is 16 amino acids long. V trimming: 4 bases; J trimming: 10 bases; junction bases outside the gene matches: 13.

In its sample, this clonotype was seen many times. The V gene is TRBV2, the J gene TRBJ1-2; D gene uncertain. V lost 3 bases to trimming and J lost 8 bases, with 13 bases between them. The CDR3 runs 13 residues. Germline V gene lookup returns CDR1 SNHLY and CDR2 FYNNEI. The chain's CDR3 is CASSDWQAYGYTF. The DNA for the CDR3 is TGTGCCAGCAGTGACTGGCAGGCATACGGCTACACCTTC.